The 19 T cell receptor beta chains listed next were all sequenced from one sample in a study of cytotoxic CD8 clonotypes in ibrutinib-treated CLL. Data came from immunoSEQ multiplex PCR; TCRdb stores just in-frame clones and leaves some out. The repertoire holds 73,000 or so clones, with around two thirds as singletons. The sample here was PBMCs, taken after 12 months of ibrutinib treatment. The source of these receptors is a human donor with chronic lymphocytic leukemia.

The chain joins TRBV7-9 to TRBJ1-2, with TRBD1 as a possible D gene (5 bases). CDR1 SEHNR and CDR2 FQNEAQ come from the germline V gene (reference sequence). The length of the CDR3 is 19 residues. V lost 0 bases to trimming and J lost 8 bases, with 28 bases between them. The CDR3 spells CASSLARRDQQVLPEGYTF. CDR3 sequence (DNA): TGTGCCAGCAGCTTAGCGCGAAGGGACCAACAGGTTCTCCCGGAGGGCTACACCTTC. The full variable domain, rest sourced from reference TRBV7-9 and TRBJ1-2, is DTGVSQNPRHKITKRGQNVTFRCDPISEHNRLYWYRQTLGQGPEFLTYFQNEAQLEKSRLLSDRFSAERPKGSFSTLEIQRTEQGDSAMYLCASSLARRDQQVLPEGYTFGSGTRLTVV.

CDR3 protein: CSVTVDWDPEGGYTF. In nucleotides, the CDR3 is TGCAGCGTTACTGTGGACTGGGACCCTGAGGGTGGCTACACCTTC. The chain uses TRBV29-1 and TRBJ1-2, with D possibly TRBD1 on 5 matching bases. V lost 5 bases, J lost 7 bases, and 23 bases lay in between. This CDR3 region has 15 residues. Germline CDR1 and CDR2: SQVTM and ANQGSEA.

This clone was picked up a small number of times. The chain couples TRBV6-6 to TRBJ1-6; D gene uncertain. This CDR3 has 16 residues. The V end was cut by 1 base, the J end by 6 bases, with 13 bases between. Germline lookup yields CDR1 MNHNY and CDR2 SVGAGI (reference sequence). CDR3 DNA sequence: TGTGCCAGCAGTTACTTGGGTAAAGGGAGTAATTCACCCCTCCACTTT. It is translated as CASSYLGKGSNSPLHF.

For this clone: The junction shows a germline mismatch at one end, possibly a read error. The chain recombines TRBV9 with TRBJ1-2, with 8 bases matching TRBD1. From germline, CDR1 is SGDLS and CDR2 YYNGEE. This CDR3 spans 13 amino acids. In DNA, the CDR3 is TGTGCCAGCAGCGTAACCGGACAGGGTGTCCCTCTCTTC. This sequence encodes CASSVTGQGVPLF. The variable domain in full, with the rest retrieved from reference TRBV9 and TRBJ1-2, is DSGVTQTPKHLITATGQRVTLRCSPRSGDLSVYWYQQSLDQGLQFLIQYYNGEERAKGNILERFSAQQFPDLHSELNLSSLELGDSALYFCASSVTGQGVPLFGSGTRLTVV.

CDR3 amino acids: CASSLMLAGGKLDTQYF. CDR3 in DNA: TGTGCCAGCAGCCTAATGTTGGCAGGGGGCAAATTGGATACGCAGTATTTT. This chain links TRBV7-8 with TRBJ2-3; 8 bases line up with TRBD1. V shed 5 bases, J shed 6 bases, and the junction held 16 bases outside the gene matches. This CDR3 has 17 amino acids. Germline values: CDR1 SGHVS, CDR2 FQNEAQ.

The gene calls are TRBV6-6 and TRBJ1-1, with D hard to call. Germline-derived CDR1 and CDR2 are MNHNY and SVGAGI (reference sequence). CDR3 length: 14 residues. V lost 5 bases, J lost 5 bases, and 15 bases lay in between. CDR3 DNA: TGTGCCAGCAGTATCGGAACCCTTGGGACTGAAGCTTTCTTT. This codes for CASSIGTLGTEAFF.

This clone turned up a few times. This chain links TRBV5-4 with TRBJ2-1; 7 bases are a match to TRBD2. The germline V gene encodes CDR1 SGHNT and CDR2 YYREEE (reference sequence). With 2 bases clipped from V and 9 bases from J, the junction kept 8 bases outside the gene matches. CDR3 length equals 14 residues. The CDR3 region has the DNA TGTGCCAGCAGCTTCCGGGACTATGACATTGAGCAGTTCTTC. Translated, it gives CASSFRDYDIEQFF.

A few counts support this clone. V and J are TRBV6-1 and TRBJ2-7, with D uncertain. Trimming removed 3 bases from V and 1 base from J, with 10 bases in between. The CDR3 spans 14 residues. Germline loops: CDR1 MNHNS, CDR2 SASEGT. CDR3 coding DNA: TGTGCCAGCAGTGAGCTTGGTAGGTCCTACGAGCAGTACTTC. Amino acid sequence: CASSELGRSYEQYF.

The chain carries TRBV30 and TRBJ1-2, with D unclear. In germline, CDR1 is GTSNPN, CDR2 SVGIG (reference sequence). V gave up 2 bases and J gave up 8 bases, with 12 bases separating them. The CDR3 runs to 12 residues. CDR3: CAWSPSRQGYTF. CDR3 sequence (DNA): TGTGCCTGGAGTCCATCAAGGCAGGGCTACACCTTC.

The rearrangement uses TRBV30 and TRBJ1-3; D possibly corresponds to TRBD1 (6 bases). Between the trimmed V and J ends, which lost 3 bases and 7 bases, there was a span of 22 bases. CDR1 is GTSNPN and CDR2 is SVGIG in the germline V gene (reference sequence). This CDR3 has 16 residues. Written as DNA, the CDR3 is TGTGCCTGGAGAGCCCGCTCGGGGGGCGTGTGGAACACCATATATTTT. Amino acid sequence: CAWRARSGGVWNTIYF.

The chain combines TRBV27 with TRBJ1-1; D unclear. The CDR3 has 16 amino acids. V was shortened by 2 bases and J by 0 bases, with 13 bases between the two germline ends. The germline V gene encodes CDR1 MNHEY and CDR2 SMNVEV (reference sequence). For the CDR3, the DNA is TGTGCCAGCAGTTTACTTAGGGCGGAGATGAACACTGAAGCTTTCTTT. It specifies CASSLLRAEMNTEAFF.

The CDR3 is CASSLNRVRDTEAFF. The CDR3 DNA reads as TGTGCCAGCAGCTTAAACAGGGTTAGGGACACTGAAGCTTTCTTT. The chain couples TRBV7-3 to TRBJ1-1; a weak D match, TRBD1 (6 bases). The CDR3 totals 15 residues. V was cut by 1 base and J by 3 bases, with 12 bases left in between. Germline CDR1 is SGHTA and CDR2 is FQGTGA.

J is TRBJ2-1 and V is TRBV10-2; 15 positions agree with TRBD2. Losses at the gene ends were 8 bases for V and 1 base for J; bases not matched to a gene: 3. CDR3 length equals 16 residues. Germline CDR1 is WSHSY and CDR2 is SAAADI. The CDR3 reads CASSGLAGGSYNEQFF. Here the CDR3 DNA reads TGCGCCAGCTCGGGACTAGCGGGGGGTTCCTACAATGAGCAGTTCTTC.

This clone was recorded only once. V usage is TRBV27 and J usage is TRBJ1-1, with D perhaps TRBD1 (5 bases). The germline V gene has CDR1 MNHEY and CDR2 SMNVEV (reference sequence). Trimming pared 3 bases from V and 2 bases from J, leaving 13 bases between. CDR3 length: 15 residues. CDR3 sequence reads: CASSFRGGGNTEAFF. The CDR3 DNA reads as TGTGCCAGCAGTTTCCGGGGCGGGGGTAACACTGAAGCTTTCTTT.

This sequence joins TRBV7-2 and TRBJ2-7; 8 positions agree with TRBD2. Trimming at V came to 7 bases and at J to 2 bases, leaving 7 bases not matched to a gene. The CDR3 is 14 residues long. Germline V gene data show CDR1 as SGHTA and CDR2 as FQGNSA. In nucleotides, the CDR3 is TGTGCCAGCACCCCGGCGGGGGGAACCTACGAGCAGTACTTC. Residues: CASTPAGGTYEQYF.

This clone was seen only once. The chain carries TRBV15 and TRBJ1-3; D unclear. Trimming removed 1 base from V and 0 bases from J, with 10 bases in between. Germline assignment: CDR1 LNHNV and CDR2 YYDKDF (reference sequence). CDR3 size: 16 residues. The chain's CDR3 is CATSRAGRNSGNTIYF. In DNA, the CDR3 is TGTGCCACCAGCAGAGCTGGCAGGAACTCTGGAAACACCATATATTTT.

The chain combines TRBV5-4 with TRBJ2-5, with D uncertain. The CDR3 runs to 14 residues. Trimming stripped 3 bases from V and 1 base from J, with 10 bases between. Germline V lookup: CDR1 SGHNT, CDR2 YYREEE (reference sequence). In DNA, the CDR3 is TGTGCCAGCAGCTCCCAGGAGTTCCAAGAGACCCAGTACTTC. Translating it yields CASSSQEFQETQYF. The full variable domain, in which reference TRBV5-4 and TRBJ2-5 provide the parts outside the CDR3, is ETGVTQSPTHLIKTRGQQVTLRCSSQSGHNTVSWYQQALGQGPQFIFQYYREEENGRGNFPPRFSGLQFPNYSSELNVNALELDDSALYLCASSSQEFQETQYFGPGTRLLVL.

The V call is TRBV6-1, the J call TRBJ2-7, with 8 positions matching TRBD1. Germline-derived CDR1 and CDR2 are MNHNS and SASEGT. The CDR3 has 14 residues. The V gene end was trimmed by 4 bases and the J gene end by 4 bases; junction bases not matched to a gene: 6. This chain's CDR3 is CASSGTGLAYEQYF. In DNA form, the CDR3 reads TGTGCCAGCAGTGGGACAGGGCTAGCGTACGAGCAGTACTTC.

In this sample, this clone turned up a few times. V is TRBV7-9 and J is TRBJ1-6; no reliable D call. The CDR3 is 17 residues long. V was clipped by 1 base and J by 0 bases, with 10 bases between them. The V gene's germline CDR1 is SEHNR and CDR2 FQNEAQ (reference sequence). CDR3 bases: TGTGCCAGCAGCTTAGTATTACAAGTCTCCTATAATTCACCCCTCCACTTT. It encodes CASSLVLQVSYNSPLHF.